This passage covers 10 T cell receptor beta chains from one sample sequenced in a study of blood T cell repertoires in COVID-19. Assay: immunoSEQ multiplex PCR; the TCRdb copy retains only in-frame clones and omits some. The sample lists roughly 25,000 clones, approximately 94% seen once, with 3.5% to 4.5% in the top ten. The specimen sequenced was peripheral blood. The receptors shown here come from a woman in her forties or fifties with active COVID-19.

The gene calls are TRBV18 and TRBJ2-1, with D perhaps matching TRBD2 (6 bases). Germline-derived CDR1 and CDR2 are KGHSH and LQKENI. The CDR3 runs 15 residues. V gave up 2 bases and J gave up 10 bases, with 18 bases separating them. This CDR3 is CASSPMGGEVGEQFF. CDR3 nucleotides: TGTGCCAGCTCACCAATGGGGGGAGAAGTGGGGGAGCAGTTCTTC.

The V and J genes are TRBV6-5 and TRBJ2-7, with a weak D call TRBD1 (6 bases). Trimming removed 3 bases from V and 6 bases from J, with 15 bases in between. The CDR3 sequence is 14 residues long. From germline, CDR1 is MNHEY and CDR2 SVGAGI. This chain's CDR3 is CASSYQQGSAEQYF. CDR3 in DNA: TGTGCCAGCAGTTATCAACAGGGAAGTGCCGAGCAGTACTTC.

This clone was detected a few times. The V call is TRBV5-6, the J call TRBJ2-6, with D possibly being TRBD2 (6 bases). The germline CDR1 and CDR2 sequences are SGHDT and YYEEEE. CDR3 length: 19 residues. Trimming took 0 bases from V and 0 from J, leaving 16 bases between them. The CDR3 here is CASSLGSVRLVSGANVLTF. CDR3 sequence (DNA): TGTGCCAGCAGCTTGGGATCTGTCAGACTAGTCTCTGGGGCCAACGTCCTGACTTTC.

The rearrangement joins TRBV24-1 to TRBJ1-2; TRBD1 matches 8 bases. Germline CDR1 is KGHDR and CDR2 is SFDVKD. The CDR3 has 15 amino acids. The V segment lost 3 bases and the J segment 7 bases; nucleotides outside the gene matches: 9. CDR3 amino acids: CATSDNGQGRGGYTF. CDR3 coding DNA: TGTGCCACCAGTGATAATGGACAGGGCAGGGGTGGCTACACCTTC.

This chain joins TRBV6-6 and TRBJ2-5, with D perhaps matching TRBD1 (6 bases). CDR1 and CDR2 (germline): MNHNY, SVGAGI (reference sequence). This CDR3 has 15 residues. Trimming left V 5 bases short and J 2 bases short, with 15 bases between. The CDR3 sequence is CASSRGHPPQETQYF. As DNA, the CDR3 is TGTGCCAGCAGTAGGGGACACCCACCACAAGAGACCCAGTACTTC.

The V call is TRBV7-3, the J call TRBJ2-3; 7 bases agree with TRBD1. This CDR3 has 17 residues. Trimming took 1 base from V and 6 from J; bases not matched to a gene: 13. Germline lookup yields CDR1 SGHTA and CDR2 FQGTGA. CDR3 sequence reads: CASSLIVATGVGDTQYF. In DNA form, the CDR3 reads TGTGCCAGCAGCTTAATAGTCGCTACAGGGGTTGGGGATACGCAGTATTTT. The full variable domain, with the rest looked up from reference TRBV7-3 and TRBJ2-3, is GAGVSQTPSNKVTEKGKYVELRCDPISGHTALYWYRQSLGQGPEFLIYFQGTGAADDSGLPNDRFFAVRPEGSVSTLKIQRTERGDSAVYLCASSLIVATGVGDTQYFGPGTRLTVL.

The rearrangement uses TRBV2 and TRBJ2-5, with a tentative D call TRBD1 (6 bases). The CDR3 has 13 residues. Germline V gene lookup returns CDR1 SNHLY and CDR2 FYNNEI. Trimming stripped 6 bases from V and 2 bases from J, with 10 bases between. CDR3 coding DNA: TGTGCCAGCAGAGCACAGGGACAAGAGACCCAGTACTTC. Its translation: CASRAQGQETQYF.

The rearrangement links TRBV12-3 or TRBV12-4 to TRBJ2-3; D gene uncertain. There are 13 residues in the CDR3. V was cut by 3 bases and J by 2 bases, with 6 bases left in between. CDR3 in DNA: TGTGCCAGCAGTTTCCCAGTCACAGATACGCAGTATTTT. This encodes CASSFPVTDTQYF.

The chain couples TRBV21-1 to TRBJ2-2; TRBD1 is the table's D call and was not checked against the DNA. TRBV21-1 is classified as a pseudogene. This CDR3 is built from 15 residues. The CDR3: CASINRVRTAGELFF. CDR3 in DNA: TGTGCCAGCATTAACAGGGTCCGCACGGCCGGGGAGCTGTTTTTT.

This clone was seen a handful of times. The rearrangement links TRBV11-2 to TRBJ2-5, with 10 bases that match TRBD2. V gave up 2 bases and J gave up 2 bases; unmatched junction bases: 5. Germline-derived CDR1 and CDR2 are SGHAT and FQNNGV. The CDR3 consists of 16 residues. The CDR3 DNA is TGTGCCAGCAGCTTATTGGTAGCGGGGGGTCAAGAGACCCAGTACTTC. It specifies CASSLLVAGGQETQYF.